The 20 T cell receptor beta chains presented below share a single source sample, sequenced in a study of blood T cell repertoires in COVID-19. The table came from immunoSEQ multiplex PCR; TCRdb's copy has only in-frame clones and leaves some out. The table records 150,000 to 200,000 clones, around 75% of them present only once. Sequenced material: peripheral blood. These receptors came from a woman aged 40-49 years with COVID-19, enrolled during active disease.

This chain uses TRBV7-9 with TRBJ2-3, with D perhaps TRBD1 (5 bases). V gave up 5 bases and J gave up 2 bases, with 14 bases separating them. The CDR3 has 15 amino acids. The germline gives CDR1 SEHNR, CDR2 FQNEAQ (reference sequence). The chain's CDR3 is CASSHLTATTDTQYF. The CDR3 nucleotides are TGTGCCAGCAGCCACCTGACAGCGACCACAGATACGCAGTATTTT.

V is TRBV20-1 and J is TRBJ1-1; TRBD1 agrees at 8 bases. This CDR3 contains 16 residues. V shed 3 bases and J 8 bases; nucleotides not matched to a gene: 17. The V gene's germline CDR1 is DFQATT and CDR2 SNEGSKA (reference sequence). The DNA for the CDR3 is TGCAGTGCTAGTCCCGGACAGGGAGTTGGCCCGATCGAAGCTTTCTTT. Translated: CSASPGQGVGPIEAFF.

This chain links TRBV30 with TRBJ1-2; D is uncertain. V lost 3 bases, J lost 0 bases, and 8 bases lay in between. The CDR3 sequence is 13 residues long. Germline CDR1 GTSNPN, CDR2 SVGIG (reference sequence). CDR3 loop: CAWRETTNYGYTF. CDR3 nucleotides: TGTGCCTGGAGGGAAACTACTAACTATGGCTACACCTTC.

V and J are TRBV18 and TRBJ1-5; unclear D gene. Trimming pared 5 bases from V and 2 bases from J, leaving 16 bases between. There are 16 residues in the CDR3. The germline gives CDR1 KGHSH, CDR2 LQKENI. The CDR3 region is CASSFGGGMGNQPQHF. The CDR3 DNA reads TGTGCCAGCTCATTCGGCGGAGGGATGGGCAATCAGCCCCAGCATTTT.

The CDR3 bases are TGTGCCAGTGCCCGACAGGGACACACTGAAGCTTTCTTT. This sequence encodes CASARQGHTEAFF. This chain joins TRBV19 and TRBJ1-1, with TRBD1 matching over 7 bases. This CDR3 has 13 amino acids. Germline CDR1 reads LNHDA; CDR2 reads SQIVND (reference sequence). Trimming cost V 8 bases and J 3 bases; bases outside gene matches: 6.

This clone was counted only a few times. CDR3 loop: CASSFPGGGQPQHF. Here the CDR3 DNA reads TGTGCCAGCAGTTTCCCAGGGGGAGGTCAGCCCCAGCATTTT. The chain carries TRBV6-5 and TRBJ1-5; 7 positions agree with TRBD1. J lost 6 bases, V lost 4 bases, and 6 bases had no gene match. The length of the CDR3 is 14 residues. CDR1 is MNHEY and CDR2 is SVGAGI in the germline V gene.

The rearrangement links TRBV6-2 or TRBV6-3 to TRBJ1-3; TRBD1 aligns across 8 bases. The V gene's germline CDR1 is MNHEY and CDR2 SVGEGT. Germline trimming cut 5 bases from V and 0 bases from J; bases unmatched to any gene: 9. CDR3 length equals 17 residues. Written as DNA, the CDR3 is TGTGCCAGCAGTCGTGGACAGGGCAGACCCTCTGGAAACACCATATATTTT. Translation: CASSRGQGRPSGNTIYF.

This clone has only one observation. The rearrangement uses TRBV18 and TRBJ2-3, with D possibly TRBD2 on 7 matching bases. V was clipped by 6 bases and J by 6 bases, with 10 bases between them. This CDR3 has 12 residues. CDR1 is KGHSH, CDR2 LQKENI, per germline. In DNA, the CDR3 is TGTGCCAGCTCCCGGGGGGCGGATACGCAGTATTTT. Residues: CASSRGADTQYF.

The chain joins TRBV2 to TRBJ2-3, with D possibly TRBD1 on 5 matching bases. V dropped 4 bases and J dropped 11 bases, with 16 bases sitting between them. CDR1 is SNHLY, CDR2 FYNNEI, per germline. This CDR3 is built from 13 residues. Here the CDR3 DNA reads TGTGCCAGCAGTGGTGGAATTTCTCAGGGGCAGTATTTT. Its translation: CASSGGISQGQYF.

The chain combines TRBV19 with TRBJ2-3; 8 bases line up with TRBD2. CDR3 length equals 14 residues. Germline trimming cut 6 bases from V and 5 bases from J; bases unmatched to any gene: 7. The germline V gene has CDR1 LNHDA and CDR2 SQIVND (reference sequence). The CDR3 spells CASSGGGSQDTQYF. As DNA, the CDR3 is TGTGCCAGTAGCGGGGGGGGTAGTCAAGATACGCAGTATTTT.

This rearrangement joins TRBV3-1 (or the pseudogene TRBV3-2) to TRBJ1-6; D is unclear. The CDR3 runs 15 residues. Germline V CDR1 and CDR2: LGHDT, YNNKEL (reference sequence). V was cut by 1 base and J by 2 bases, with 6 bases left in between. CDR3 residues: CASSQGTPYNSPLHF. The CDR3 coding sequence is TGTGCCAGCAGCCAAGGGACTCCCTATAATTCACCCCTCCACTTT.

As for this clone: A junction boundary mismatches the germline segment, possibly from a read error. This chain links TRBV15 with TRBJ2-7; D may be TRBD1 (6 bases). Germline-derived CDR1 and CDR2 are LNHNV and YYDKDF (reference sequence). The length of the CDR3 is 15 residues. CDR3 in DNA: TGTGCCACCAGCGGAGACGACAGGAGCTCCTACGAGCAGTACTTC. Protein product: CATSGDDRSSYEQYF.

The chain joins TRBV9 to TRBJ2-1, with 7 positions matching TRBD2. The CDR3 spans 15 residues. V shed 0 bases and J 4 bases; nucleotides not matched to a gene: 4. Per the germline V gene, CDR1 is SGDLS and CDR2 is YYNGEE. The CDR3 DNA is TGTGCCAGCAGCGTAGAGGCTAGCGGTTACAATGAGCAGTTCTTC. Translating it yields CASSVEASGYNEQFF.

The rearrangement joins TRBV5-1 to TRBJ2-3; D possibly corresponds to TRBD2 (6 bases). The CDR3 contains 16 residues. V lost 4 bases, J lost 2 bases, and 17 bases lay in between. Germline CDR1 SGHRS, CDR2 YFSETQ. CDR3 in DNA: TGCGCCAGCAGCATCGCCGGGACTGTATACACAGATACGCAGTATTTT. Translated: CASSIAGTVYTDTQYF.

The chain combines TRBV29-1 with TRBJ2-3; D is perhaps TRBD2 (5 bases). CDR1 is SQVTM and CDR2 is ANQGSEA in the germline V gene. CDR3 size: 15 residues. The V gene lost 4 bases and the J gene lost 8 bases, with 22 bases spanning the gap. CDR3 amino acids: CSVARAILTEGTQYF. In DNA, the CDR3 is TGCAGCGTTGCGAGGGCCATACTTACCGAAGGTACGCAGTATTTT.

This sequence joins TRBV27 and TRBJ1-2; 9 nucleotides align to TRBD1. Germline V gene sequence: CDR1 MNHEY, CDR2 SMNVEV (reference sequence). This CDR3 is built from 15 residues. With 5 bases clipped from V and 1 base from J, the junction kept 5 bases outside the gene matches. Here the CDR3 DNA reads TGTGCCAGCAGTGATCCGACAGGGGGTAACTATGGCTACACCTTC. Translating it yields CASSDPTGGNYGYTF.

A word on this clone: Other DNA sequences in the same sample also yield this CDR3. The CDR3 loop is CASSPGQGNGYTF. Written as DNA, the CDR3 is TGTGCCAGCTCACCAGGACAGGGGAATGGCTACACCTTC. This sequence joins TRBV18 and TRBJ1-2; 9 nucleotides align to TRBD1. The CDR3 is made up of 13 amino acids. The germline V gene has CDR1 KGHSH and CDR2 LQKENI. V was clipped by 2 bases and J by 6 bases; unmatched bases: 1.

Comment on this clone: Other nucleotide sequences from this sample produce the same CDR3. As DNA, the CDR3 is TGTGCCAGCAGTTTAGGAGGACCCCAGCATTTT. This gives the protein CASSLGGPQHF. The chain has TRBV12-3 or TRBV12-4 and TRBJ1-5, with D uncertain. V was clipped by 1 base and J by 10 bases, with 5 bases between them. The CDR3 loop spans 11 amino acids.

The chain recombines TRBV5-6 with TRBJ2-6; 7 bases are a match to TRBD1. The V gene's germline CDR1 is SGHDT and CDR2 YYEEEE. With 2 bases clipped from V and 0 bases from J, the junction kept 5 bases outside the gene matches. This CDR3 region has 17 residues. The CDR3, as DNA: TGTGCCAGCAGCTTTTTGGACAGGCGCTCTGGGGCCAACGTCCTGACTTTC. Its translation: CASSFLDRRSGANVLTF.

The CDR3 region has the DNA TGCGCCAGCAGCCGGGACACGAGCTCTGGAAACACCATATATTTT. Translated, it gives CASSRDTSSGNTIYF. This chain uses TRBV4-1 with TRBJ1-3; a possible D gene is TRBD1 (6 bases). Germline V gene lookup returns CDR1 MGHRA and CDR2 YSYEKL. Trimming stripped 4 bases from V and 0 bases from J, with 10 bases between. The CDR3 has 15 amino acids.